The clone carrying this T cell receptor beta chain occurred a few times. This sample is part of a study of blood T cell repertoires in COVID-19. On the study more broadly: Collection of acute and convalescent COVID-19 samples took place in the United States, Italy and Spain.

CDR3 length equals 13 residues. Trimming shortened V by 7 bases and J by 2 bases, and 12 bases separated the two germline ends. CDR1 LNHDA and CDR2 SQIVND come from the germline V gene (reference sequence). Authors' analysis steps: Estimated nucleated cell counts came from reference gene primer amplification. Here immunoSEQ multiplex PCR was the method, and the copy in TCRdb shows in-frame clones only, minus some. Clonal size and the V and J genes are those of that table, whereas D and trimming came from the DNA. The profile shows 60,000 to 70,000 clones, over 75% of them singletons. This sequence joins TRBV19 and TRBJ2-7, with TRBD2 as a possible D gene (6 bases). The TCR sequence derives from a man aged 80 or over with acute or convalescent COVID-19. The specimen sequenced was peripheral blood. The CDR3 nucleotides are TGTGCCAGTAACCGGGGGTGGGCCTACGAGCAGTACTTC. This sequence encodes CASNRGWAYEQYF.